The rows below give T cell receptor beta chains drawn from one sample of a study of shared clonotypes between healthy human individuals. TCRdb's copy holds only in-frame clones and misses some; the assay was immunoSEQ multiplex PCR. The profile covers roughly 810,000 clones, with 90% to 97% appearing a single time and around 0.25% taken by the ten largest. Sequenced material: naive CD8+ T cells sorted from blood. These receptors were collected from a man aged 25-45 years in good health. The CDR3 runs from the conserved cysteine through the conserved F or W. The D gene is left open where the match is weak. Size is omitted from some rows. Given values are once, few, many or a class for expanded clones.

cdr3_aa	cdr3_nt	d_call	j_call	v_call	clone_size
CASSLGGAHQPQHF	TGTGCCAGCAGCTTAGGGGGGGCACATCAGCCCCAGCATTTT	.	TRBJ1-5	TRBV7-9	.
CASSASTGETQYF	TGTGCCAGCAGCGCCTCCACAGGGGAGACCCAGTACTTC	.	TRBJ2-5	TRBV9	.
CASSIVAGGKLDTEAFF	TGTGCCAGTAGTATAGTCGCAGGGGGGAAACTGGACACTGAAGCTTTCTTT	TRBD1	TRBJ1-1	TRBV19	.
CASTWGTGFNEQFF	TGCGCCAGCACTTGGGGGACAGGATTCAATGAGCAGTTCTTC	TRBD1	TRBJ2-1	TRBV5-1	.
CASSTYRDSPYNEQFF	TGTGCCAGTAGTACTTATCGGGACTCCCCTTACAATGAGCAGTTCTTC	.	TRBJ2-1	TRBV19	once
CSVGTLGDTQYF	TGCAGCGTTGGGACTCTAGGGGATACGCAGTATTTT	.	TRBJ2-3	TRBV29-1	.
CASSLATGTSGGSYNEQFF	TGTGCCAGCAGCCTGGCCACCGGGACTAGCGGAGGCTCCTACAATGAGCAGTTCTTC	TRBD2	TRBJ2-1	TRBV11-2	.
CSVVGTSSPISSYEQYF	TGCAGCGTTGTTGGGACTAGCAGCCCTATTAGCTCCTACGAGCAGTACTTC	TRBD2	TRBJ2-7	TRBV29-1	.
CASSLIVGKNIQYF	TGTGCCAGCAGCTTAATTGTTGGCAAAAACATTCAGTACTTC	.	TRBJ2-4	TRBV7-3	.
CAWSSREDSLAFF	TGTGCCTGGAGCTCCAGGGAGGACTCCCTAGCTTTCTTT	.	TRBJ1-1	TRBV30	.
CASSFLVGGDRDYEQYF	TGTGCCAGCAGCTTTCTAGTTGGTGGGGACCGAGACTACGAGCAGTACTTC	.	TRBJ2-7	TRBV7-9	once
CATSTGLAGGQETQYF	TGTGCCACCAGCACAGGACTAGCGGGCGGACAAGAGACCCAGTACTTC	TRBD2	TRBJ2-5	TRBV15	.
CASRQGQSYEQYF	TGTGCCAGCAGGCAGGGGCAATCCTACGAGCAGTACTTC	.	TRBJ2-7	TRBV2	.
CASGGGQPQHF	TGTGCCAGCGGGGGGGGACAGCCCCAGCATTTT	.	TRBJ1-5	TRBV6-5	.
CASSVGTGEETQYF	TGTGCCAGCAGCGTAGGGACCGGAGAAGAGACCCAGTACTTC	.	TRBJ2-5	TRBV9	.
CSVEDPNEQFF	TGCAGCGTTGAAGATCCCAATGAGCAGTTCTTC	.	TRBJ2-1	TRBV29-1	.
CASSQLGGLAGEYNEQFF	TGTGCCAGCAGTCAACTTGGGGGACTAGCGGGAGAATACAATGAGCAGTTCTTC	TRBD2	TRBJ2-1	TRBV27	.
CASSQESGGEFGYTF	TGCGCCAGCAGCCAAGAGTCAGGGGGCGAGTTTGGCTACACCTTC	TRBD1	TRBJ1-2	TRBV4-1	.
CASSPFRGRGYGYTF	TGTGCCAGCAGCCCTTTCAGGGGGCGAGGCTATGGCTACACCTTC	TRBD1	TRBJ1-2	TRBV28	.
CSVSAGSNQPQHF	TGCAGCGTTAGTGCCGGGAGTAATCAGCCCCAGCATTTT	.	TRBJ1-5	TRBV29-1	.
CASSYRAGPSSYNEQFF	TGCGCCAGCAGCTACCGTGCAGGGCCAAGCTCCTACAATGAGCAGTTCTTC	.	TRBJ2-1	TRBV5-1	.
CASSPGSSSGNTIYF	TGCGCCAGCAGCCCAGGCAGCAGCTCTGGAAACACCATATATTTT	.	TRBJ1-3	TRBV5-1	once
CASSFFETAEYEQYF	TGTGCCAGCAGCTTTTTTGAGACGGCAGAGTACGAGCAGTACTTC	.	TRBJ2-7	TRBV7-9	.
CASSVATAGGEQFF	TGTGCCAGCAGCGTAGCGACAGCGGGCGGTGAGCAGTTCTTC	.	TRBJ2-1	TRBV9	.
CASSPFPAGASYEQYF	TGTGCCAGCAGCCCTTTTCCAGCGGGAGCGTCCTACGAGCAGTACTTC	TRBD2	TRBJ2-7	TRBV7-9	.
CASSQLSHQVTDTQYF	TGTGCCAGCAGCCAATTGTCTCACCAGGTTACAGATACGCAGTATTTT	.	TRBJ2-3	TRBV16	.
CASSWTGDEQFF	TGCGCCAGCAGCTGGACAGGAGATGAGCAGTTCTTC	TRBD1	TRBJ2-1	TRBV5-1	.
CSVEDGSRLGFF	TGCAGCGTTGAAGACGGGAGTCGCCTTGGATTCTTC	.	TRBJ2-1	TRBV29-1	.
CASSLKEREGRTGELFF	TGTGCCAGCAGCTTAAAGGAGCGGGAGGGCCGGACCGGGGAGCTGTTTTTT	TRBD2	TRBJ2-2	TRBV13	.
CASSQDYGTAYEQYF	TGCGCCAGCAGCCAAGATTATGGGACAGCCTACGAGCAGTACTTC	TRBD1	TRBJ2-7	TRBV4-3	.
CSVGGLPYEQYF	TGCAGCGTTGGAGGACTCCCCTACGAGCAGTACTTC	.	TRBJ2-7	TRBV29-1	.
CASSFSLGDSSYEQYF	TGTGCCAGCAGTTTTTCCCTCGGGGATAGCTCCTACGAGCAGTACTTC	.	TRBJ2-7	TRBV27	.
CASSPSWGRYQETQYF	TGTGCCAGCAGCCCCTCTTGGGGACGGTACCAAGAGACCCAGTACTTC	.	TRBJ2-5	TRBV14	.
CASSSRLAANNEQFF	TGTGCCAGCAGCTCGAGACTAGCAGCTAACAATGAGCAGTTCTTC	TRBD2	TRBJ2-1	TRBV27	.
CASSLKGYNEQFF	TGCGCCAGCAGCTTGAAAGGATACAATGAGCAGTTCTTC	.	TRBJ2-1	TRBV5-1	.
CASSPPTGHPFYEQYF	TGTGCCAGCAGTCCACCCACGGGGCATCCCTTTTACGAGCAGTACTTC	.	TRBJ2-7	TRBV28	.
CASSRSALGWANYGYTF	TGTGCCAGCAGCCGAAGTGCCCTAGGCTGGGCCAACTATGGCTACACCTTC	.	TRBJ1-2	TRBV7-9	.
CASSKLAGGYNEQFF	TGTGCCAGCAGCAAACTAGCGGGTGGGTACAATGAGCAGTTCTTC	TRBD2	TRBJ2-1	TRBV13	.
CASSLGPTFGTGRPSSGANVLTF	TGTGCCAGCAGTTTAGGCCCTACCTTCGGGACAGGCCGGCCCTCCTCTGGGGCCAACGTCCTGACTTTC	TRBD1	TRBJ2-6	TRBV28	.
CASSLSGWAGNSYEQYF	TGTGCCAGCAGCTTATCAGGGTGGGCGGGAAACTCCTACGAGCAGTACTTC	.	TRBJ2-7	TRBV7-9	.